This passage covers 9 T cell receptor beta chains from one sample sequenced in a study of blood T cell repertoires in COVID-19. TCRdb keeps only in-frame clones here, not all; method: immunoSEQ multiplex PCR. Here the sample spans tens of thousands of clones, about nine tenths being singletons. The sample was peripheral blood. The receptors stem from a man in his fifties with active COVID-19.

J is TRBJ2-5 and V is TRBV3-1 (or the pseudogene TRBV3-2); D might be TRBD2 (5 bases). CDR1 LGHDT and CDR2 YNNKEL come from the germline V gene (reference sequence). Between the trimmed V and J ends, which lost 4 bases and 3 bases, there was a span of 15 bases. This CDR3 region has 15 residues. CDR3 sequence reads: CASSRRPSGEETQYF. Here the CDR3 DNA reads TGTGCCAGCAGCCGAAGACCGAGCGGAGAAGAGACCCAGTACTTC.

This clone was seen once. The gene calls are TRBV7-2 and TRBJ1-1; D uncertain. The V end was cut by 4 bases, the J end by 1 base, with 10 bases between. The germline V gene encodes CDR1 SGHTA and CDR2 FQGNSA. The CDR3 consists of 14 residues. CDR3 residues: CASSSGHGNTEAFF. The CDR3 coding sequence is TGTGCCAGCAGCTCCGGTCACGGGAACACTGAAGCTTTCTTT.

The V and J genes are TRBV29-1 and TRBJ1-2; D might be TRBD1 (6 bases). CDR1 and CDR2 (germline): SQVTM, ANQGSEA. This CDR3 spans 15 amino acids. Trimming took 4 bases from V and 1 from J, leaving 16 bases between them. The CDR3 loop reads CSVVRRDKNNYGYTF. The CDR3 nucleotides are TGCAGCGTTGTTCGCCGGGACAAGAATAACTATGGCTACACCTTC.

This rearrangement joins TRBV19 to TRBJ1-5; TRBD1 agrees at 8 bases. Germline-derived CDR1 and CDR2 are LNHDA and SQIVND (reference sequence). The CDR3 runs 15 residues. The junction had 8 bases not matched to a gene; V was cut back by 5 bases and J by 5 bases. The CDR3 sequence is CASSPQPTGDQPQHF. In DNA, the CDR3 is TGTGCCAGTAGTCCGCAGCCGACAGGGGATCAGCCCCAGCATTTT.

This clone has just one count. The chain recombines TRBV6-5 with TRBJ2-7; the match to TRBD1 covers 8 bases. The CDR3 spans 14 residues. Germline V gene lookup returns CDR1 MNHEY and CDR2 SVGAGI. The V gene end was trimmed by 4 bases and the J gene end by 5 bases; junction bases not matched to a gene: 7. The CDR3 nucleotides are TGTGCCAGCAGTTCAGGGGGCAATCCCCACGAGCAGTACTTC. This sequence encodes CASSSGGNPHEQYF.

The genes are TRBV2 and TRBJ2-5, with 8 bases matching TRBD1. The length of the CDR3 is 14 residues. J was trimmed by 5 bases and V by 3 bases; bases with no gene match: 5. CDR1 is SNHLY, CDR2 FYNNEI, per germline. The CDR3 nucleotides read TGTGCCAGCAGTGACTCAGGGGGCAGGGAGACCCAGTACTTC. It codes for CASSDSGGRETQYF.

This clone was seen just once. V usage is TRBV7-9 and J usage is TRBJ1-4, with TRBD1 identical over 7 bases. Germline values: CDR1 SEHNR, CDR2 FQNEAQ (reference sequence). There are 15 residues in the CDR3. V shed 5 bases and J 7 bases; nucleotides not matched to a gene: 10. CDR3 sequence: CASSMRTGRVEKLFF. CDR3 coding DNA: TGTGCCAGCAGCATGAGGACAGGCCGAGTTGAAAAACTGTTTTTT.

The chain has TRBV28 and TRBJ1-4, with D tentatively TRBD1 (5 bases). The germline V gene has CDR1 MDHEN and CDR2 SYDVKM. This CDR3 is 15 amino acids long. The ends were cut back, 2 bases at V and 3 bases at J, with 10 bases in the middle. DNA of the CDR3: TGTGCCAGCAGTTTAATAGGGGCAGCTAATGAAAAACTGTTTTTT. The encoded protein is CASSLIGAANEKLFF. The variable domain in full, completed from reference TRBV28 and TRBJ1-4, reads DVKVTQSSRYLVKRTGEKVFLECVQDMDHENMFWYRQDPGLGLRLIYFSYDVKMKEKGDIPEGYSVSREKKERFSLILESASTNQTSMYLCASSLIGAANEKLFFGSGTQLSVL.

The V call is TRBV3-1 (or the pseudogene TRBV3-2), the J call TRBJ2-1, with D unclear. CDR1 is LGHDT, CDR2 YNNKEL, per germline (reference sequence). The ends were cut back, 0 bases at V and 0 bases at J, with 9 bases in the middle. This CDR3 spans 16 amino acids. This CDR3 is CASSQDAESSYNEQFF. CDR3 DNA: TGTGCCAGCAGCCAAGACGCGGAGAGCTCCTACAATGAGCAGTTCTTC.